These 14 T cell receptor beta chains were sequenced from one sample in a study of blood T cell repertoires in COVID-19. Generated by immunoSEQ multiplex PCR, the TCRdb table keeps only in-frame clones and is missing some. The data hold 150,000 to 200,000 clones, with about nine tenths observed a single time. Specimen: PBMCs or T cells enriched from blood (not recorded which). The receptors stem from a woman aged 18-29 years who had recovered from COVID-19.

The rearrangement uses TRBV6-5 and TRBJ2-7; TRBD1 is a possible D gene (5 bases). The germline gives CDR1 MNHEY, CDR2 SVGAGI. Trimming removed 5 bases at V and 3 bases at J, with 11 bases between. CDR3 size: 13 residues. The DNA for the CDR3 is TGTGCCAGCAGTCGACAGCGAGACTACGAGCAGTACTTC. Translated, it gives CASSRQRDYEQYF.

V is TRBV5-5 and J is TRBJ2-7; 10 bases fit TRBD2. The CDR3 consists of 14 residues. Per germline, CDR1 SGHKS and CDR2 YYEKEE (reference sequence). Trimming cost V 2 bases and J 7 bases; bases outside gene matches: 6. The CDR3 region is CASSLAGGLGEQYF. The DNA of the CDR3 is TGTGCCAGCAGCTTAGCGGGGGGGCTGGGTGAGCAGTACTTC.

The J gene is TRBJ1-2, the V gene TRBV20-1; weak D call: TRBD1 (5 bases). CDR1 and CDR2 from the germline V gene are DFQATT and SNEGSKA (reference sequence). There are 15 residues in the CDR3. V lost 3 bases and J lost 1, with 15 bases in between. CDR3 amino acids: CSASSWDGGNYGYTF. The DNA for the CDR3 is TGCAGTGCTAGTAGCTGGGACGGGGGTAACTATGGCTACACCTTC.

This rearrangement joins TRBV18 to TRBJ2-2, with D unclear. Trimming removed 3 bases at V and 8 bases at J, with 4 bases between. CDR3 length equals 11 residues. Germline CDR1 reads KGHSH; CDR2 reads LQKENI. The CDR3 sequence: CASSPEGELFF. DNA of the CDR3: TGTGCCAGCTCACCGGAGGGGGAGCTGTTTTTT.

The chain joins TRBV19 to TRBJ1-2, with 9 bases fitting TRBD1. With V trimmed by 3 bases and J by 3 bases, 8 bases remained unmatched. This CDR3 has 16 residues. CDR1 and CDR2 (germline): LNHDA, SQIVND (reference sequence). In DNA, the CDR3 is TGTGCCAGTAGTATCCCTCCGGGACAGGGAGACTATGGCTACACCTTC. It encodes CASSIPPGQGDYGYTF.

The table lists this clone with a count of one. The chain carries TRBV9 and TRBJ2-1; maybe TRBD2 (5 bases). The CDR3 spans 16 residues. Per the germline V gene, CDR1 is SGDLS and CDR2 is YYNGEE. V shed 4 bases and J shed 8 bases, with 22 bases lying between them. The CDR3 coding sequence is TGTGCCAGCAGCCCAGCGGTGGCCCTCCCCCTCCATGAGCAGTTCTTC. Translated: CASSPAVALPLHEQFF.

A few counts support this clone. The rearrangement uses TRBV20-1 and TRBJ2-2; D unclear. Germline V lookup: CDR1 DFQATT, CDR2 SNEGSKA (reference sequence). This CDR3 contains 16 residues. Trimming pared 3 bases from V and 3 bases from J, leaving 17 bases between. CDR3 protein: CSASPAVAFYTGELFF. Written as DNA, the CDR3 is TGCAGTGCTAGTCCAGCTGTAGCCTTTTACACCGGGGAGCTGTTTTTT.

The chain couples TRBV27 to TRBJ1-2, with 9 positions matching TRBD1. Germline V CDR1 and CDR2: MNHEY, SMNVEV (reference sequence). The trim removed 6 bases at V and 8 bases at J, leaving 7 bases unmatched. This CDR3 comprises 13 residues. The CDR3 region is CASRGTGPWGYTF. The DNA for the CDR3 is TGTGCCAGCAGGGGGACAGGGCCGTGGGGCTACACCTTC.

The CDR3 protein is CASSVRQAFNQPQHF. The CDR3, as DNA: TGTGCCAGTAGCGTCCGACAGGCATTCAATCAGCCCCAGCATTTT. The genes are TRBV19 and TRBJ1-5; tentative D call: TRBD1 (6 bases). Germline CDR1 LNHDA, CDR2 SQIVND (reference sequence). V lost 6 bases and J 3 bases, leaving 15 bases between the germline ends. This CDR3 is 15 amino acids long.

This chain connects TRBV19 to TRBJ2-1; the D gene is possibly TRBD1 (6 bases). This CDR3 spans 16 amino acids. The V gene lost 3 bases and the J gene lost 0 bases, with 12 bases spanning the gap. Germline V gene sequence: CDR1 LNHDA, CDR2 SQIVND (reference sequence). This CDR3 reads CASSIQAGDSYNEQFF. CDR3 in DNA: TGTGCCAGTAGTATTCAAGCAGGGGACTCCTACAATGAGCAGTTCTTC.

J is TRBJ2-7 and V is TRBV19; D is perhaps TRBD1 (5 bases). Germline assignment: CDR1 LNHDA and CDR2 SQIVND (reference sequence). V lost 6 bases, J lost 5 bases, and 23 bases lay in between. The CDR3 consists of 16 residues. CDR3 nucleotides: TGTGCCAGTAGCCAGAGGCGTACAGGCCCAGGCCACGAGCAGTACTTC. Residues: CASSQRRTGPGHEQYF.

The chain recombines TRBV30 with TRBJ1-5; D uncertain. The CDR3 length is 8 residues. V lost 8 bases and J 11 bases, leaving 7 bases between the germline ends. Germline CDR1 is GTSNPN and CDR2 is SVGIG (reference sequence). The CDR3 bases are TGTGCCCCACGGGCCCAGCATTTT. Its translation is CAPRAQHF.

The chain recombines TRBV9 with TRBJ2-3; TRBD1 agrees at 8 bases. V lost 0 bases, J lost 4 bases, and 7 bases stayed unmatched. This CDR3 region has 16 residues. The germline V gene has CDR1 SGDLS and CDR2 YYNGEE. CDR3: CASSVGAGGLADTQYF. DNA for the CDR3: TGTGCCAGCAGCGTAGGAGCAGGGGGCTTGGCAGATACGCAGTATTTT.

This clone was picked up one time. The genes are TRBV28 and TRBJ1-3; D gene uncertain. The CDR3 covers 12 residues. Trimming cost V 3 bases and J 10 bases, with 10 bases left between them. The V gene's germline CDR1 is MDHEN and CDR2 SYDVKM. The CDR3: CASSFVYQTIYF. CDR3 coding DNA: TGTGCCAGCAGTTTCGTATATCAGACCATATATTTT.